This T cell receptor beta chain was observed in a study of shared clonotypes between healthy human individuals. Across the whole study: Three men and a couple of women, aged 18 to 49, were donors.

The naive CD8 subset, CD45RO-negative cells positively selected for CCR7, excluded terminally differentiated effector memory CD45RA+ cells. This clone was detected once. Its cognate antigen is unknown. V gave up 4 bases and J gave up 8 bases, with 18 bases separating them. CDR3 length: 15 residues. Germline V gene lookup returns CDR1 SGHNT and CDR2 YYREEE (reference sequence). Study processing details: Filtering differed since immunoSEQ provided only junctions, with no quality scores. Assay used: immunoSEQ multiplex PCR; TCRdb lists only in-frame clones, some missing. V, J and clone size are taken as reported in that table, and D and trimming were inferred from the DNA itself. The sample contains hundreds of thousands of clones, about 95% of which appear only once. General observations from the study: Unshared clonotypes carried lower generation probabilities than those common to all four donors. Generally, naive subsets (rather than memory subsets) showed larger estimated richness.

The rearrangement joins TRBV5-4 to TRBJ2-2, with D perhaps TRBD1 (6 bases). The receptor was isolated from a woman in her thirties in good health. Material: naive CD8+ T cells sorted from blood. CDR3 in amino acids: CASSQTGNEFGELFF. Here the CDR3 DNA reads TGTGCCAGCAGCCAAACAGGGAACGAGTTTGGGGAGCTGTTTTTT.